The 30 T cell receptor beta chains given below trace back to one sample, sequenced in a study of cytomegalovirus exposure and HLA in healthy donors. Primers: 60 Vbeta forward and 13 Jbeta reverse. Using immunoSEQ multiplex PCR, the repertoire was profiled, and TCRdb retains in-frame clones only, with some absent. The sample includes about 160,000 clones, over 60% of them seen just once. The sequenced sample consisted of PBMCs. The receptor set was obtained from a woman aged 45-60 years in good health and CMV-seropositive.

The chain carries TRBV4-3 and TRBJ1-2; 7 bases are shared with TRBD1. V lost 1 base to trimming and J lost 5 bases; unmatched junction nucleotides: 4. The CDR3 length is 14 residues. Per the germline V gene, CDR1 is LGHNA and CDR2 is YSLEER. CDR3: CASSQADRVYGYTF. CDR3 bases: TGCGCCAGCAGCCAAGCTGACAGGGTTTATGGCTACACCTTC.

This clone was observed a single time. This chain joins TRBV5-6 and TRBJ2-7; 10 positions match TRBD1. The CDR3 is made up of 15 amino acids. J gave up 7 bases and V 5 bases, and 12 bases lay outside the gene matches. Germline loops: CDR1 SGHDT, CDR2 YYEEEE. The CDR3 coding sequence is TGTGCCAGCAGTTGGGGGGGGACAGGGGTTGGTGAGCAGTACTTC. Translated: CASSWGGTGVGEQYF.

The rearrangement joins TRBV7-2 to TRBJ1-1; 7 bases are a match to TRBD1. V gave up 2 bases and J gave up 2 bases; unmatched junction bases: 8. Germline V gene sequence: CDR1 SGHTA, CDR2 FQGNSA. The CDR3 extends over 16 amino acids. The CDR3 is CASSLWAGGFNTEAFF. CDR3 bases: TGTGCCAGCAGCTTATGGGCAGGGGGGTTCAACACTGAAGCTTTCTTT. Drawing the rest from reference TRBV7-2 and TRBJ1-1, the complete variable domain is GAGVSQSPSNKVTEKGKDVELRCDPISGHTALYWYRQSLGQGLEFLIYFQGNSAPDKSGLPSDRFSAERTGGSVSTLTIQRTQQEDSAVYLCASSLWAGGFNTEAFFGQGTRLTVV.

The genes are TRBV29-1 and TRBJ2-7; D unresolved. CDR1 SQVTM and CDR2 ANQGSEA come from the germline V gene. The V gene lost 6 bases and the J gene lost 1 base, with 13 bases spanning the gap. The CDR3 consists of 13 residues. CDR3 in DNA: TGCAGCGTAAGCACCAGGTTATCCTACGAGCAGTACTTC. Translated: CSVSTRLSYEQYF.

V and J are TRBV6-5 and TRBJ2-1, with TRBD2 identical over 8 bases. The V segment lost 5 bases and the J segment 3 bases; nucleotides outside the gene matches: 6. The CDR3 is 15 amino acids. Looked up from germline, CDR1 is MNHEY and CDR2 is SVGAGI. In DNA form, the CDR3 reads TGTGCCAGCAGTCCTCAGACTAGCGACTACAATGAGCAGTTCTTC. Amino acids: CASSPQTSDYNEQFF.

The V and J genes are TRBV18 and TRBJ2-3; 8 positions match TRBD1. Germline V CDR1 and CDR2: KGHSH, LQKENI. The CDR3 is 14 residues long. V shed 4 bases, J shed 4 bases, and the junction held 4 bases outside the gene matches. The CDR3 sequence is CASSLPGGSDTQYF. The CDR3 nucleotides are TGTGCCAGCTCACTCCCAGGGGGCTCAGATACGCAGTATTTT.

The V call is TRBV5-1, the J call TRBJ1-1; 9 bases are shared with TRBD1. This CDR3 spans 14 amino acids. J gave up 5 bases and V 4 bases, and 6 bases lay outside the gene matches. In germline, CDR1 is SGHRS, CDR2 YFSETQ. The CDR3 DNA reads as TGCGCCAGCAGCCCACAGGGGGCGCCGACTGAAGCTTTCTTT. Residues: CASSPQGAPTEAFF.

J is TRBJ1-5 and V is TRBV28, with D maybe TRBD1 (6 bases). The CDR3 contains 14 residues. The V and J ends lost 7 bases and 6 bases respectively, with 16 bases between them. CDR1 is MDHEN, CDR2 SYDVKM, per germline. CDR3: CASILTGPGQPQHF. The CDR3 DNA is TGTGCCAGCATTCTGACAGGCCCTGGTCAGCCCCAGCATTTT.

The chain links TRBV7-9 to TRBJ2-3, with a weak D call TRBD1 (7 bases). CDR3 length equals 14 residues. The V end was cut by 5 bases, the J end by 5 bases, with 14 bases between. The germline V gene has CDR1 SEHNR and CDR2 FQNEAQ (reference sequence). CDR3 in amino acids: CASSPGGGGDTQYF. The DNA of the CDR3 is TGTGCCAGCAGCCCAGGGGGAGGAGGAGATACGCAGTATTTT.

The rearrangement joins TRBV18 to TRBJ1-1; D is possibly TRBD1 (6 bases). Trimming stripped 8 bases from V and 5 bases from J, with 21 bases between. Germline CDR1 reads KGHSH; CDR2 reads LQKENI. The CDR3 totals 15 residues. CDR3 sequence: CASGLGTIYRTEAFF. In DNA, the CDR3 is TGTGCCAGCGGTCTGGGGACAATTTATCGGACTGAAGCTTTCTTT.

The rearrangement links TRBV5-4 to TRBJ2-1; 7 positions match TRBD2. Germline V gene sequence: CDR1 SGHNT, CDR2 YYREEE (reference sequence). The CDR3 is made up of 15 amino acids. The V gene end was trimmed by 6 bases and the J gene end by 2 bases; junction bases not matched to a gene: 8. CDR3 nucleotides: TGTGCCAGCAAGGAAGGCGGGAGAACCTACAATGAGCAGTTCTTC. This sequence encodes CASKEGGRTYNEQFF. Together with reference TRBV5-4 and TRBJ2-1, the CDR3 gives the full variable domain: ETGVTQSPTHLIKTRGQQVTLRCSSQSGHNTVSWYQQALGQGPQFIFQYYREEENGRGNFPPRFSGLQFPNYSSELNVNALELDDSALYLCASKEGGRTYNEQFFGPGTRLTVL.

V is TRBV5-6 and J is TRBJ1-5, with TRBD1 matching over 9 bases. V shed 1 base, J shed 5 bases, and the junction held 7 bases outside the gene matches. Germline values: CDR1 SGHDT, CDR2 YYEEEE. The CDR3 is 16 residues long. The CDR3 nucleotides read TGTGCCAGCAGCTTGACCCGGGACAGGGCCTATCAGCCCCAGCATTTT. This translates into CASSLTRDRAYQPQHF.

This chain links TRBV6-6 with TRBJ1-3, with TRBD1 matching over 9 bases. The CDR3 totals 16 residues. J was trimmed by 7 bases and V by 6 bases; bases with no gene match: 13. Germline CDR1 and CDR2: MNHNY and SVGAGI (reference sequence). The CDR3 DNA is TGTGCCAGCAGCCCAGGACAGGGGAATATGGGGAACACCATATATTTT. Translating it yields CASSPGQGNMGNTIYF.

This clone has just one count. The chain uses TRBV12-5 and TRBJ1-2, with D possibly being TRBD1 (5 bases). The CDR3 extends over 15 amino acids. The V end was cut by 3 bases, the J end by 3 bases, with 14 bases between. The germline V gene has CDR1 LGHNT and CDR2 FRNRAP. The CDR3 bases are TGTGCTAGTGGTTTCCCCACCACAGGATACTATGGCTACACCTTC. Protein sequence: CASGFPTTGYYGYTF.

The chain combines TRBV19 with TRBJ1-1; 11 bases are shared with TRBD1. The CDR3 totals 16 residues. V was clipped by 4 bases and J by 1 base; unmatched bases: 5. Per the germline V gene, CDR1 is LNHDA and CDR2 is SQIVND (reference sequence). CDR3 in amino acids: CASSRGTGGRNTEAFF. The CDR3 DNA reads as TGTGCCAGTAGTAGGGGGACAGGGGGACGGAACACTGAAGCTTTCTTT.

This clone was seen a few times. The rearrangement uses TRBV14 and TRBJ1-3; a weak D match, TRBD1 (5 bases). The length of the CDR3 is 14 residues. Trimming cost V 4 bases and J 0 bases, with 7 bases left between them. Germline values: CDR1 SGHDN, CDR2 FVKESK. Here the CDR3 reads CASSRGFSGNTIYF. The DNA for the CDR3 is TGTGCCAGCAGCCGGGGCTTCTCTGGAAACACCATATATTTT.

In nucleotides, the CDR3 is TGCGCCAGCAGCGAATTGGCTGGCGGGACAGAATATAGTGGCTACACCTTC. This encodes CASSELAGGTEYSGYTF. This sequence joins TRBV5-1 and TRBJ1-2; 7 bases agree with TRBD1. The CDR3 is 17 residues long. Germline V gives CDR1 SGHRS, CDR2 YFSETQ. Trimming took 4 bases from V and 7 from J; bases not matched to a gene: 19.

The chain joins TRBV15 to TRBJ2-4, with TRBD1 matching over 9 bases. The junction had 4 bases not matched to a gene; V was cut back by 2 bases and J by 5 bases. The germline gives CDR1 LNHNV, CDR2 YYDKDF (reference sequence). The CDR3 sequence is 15 residues long. The CDR3 DNA reads TGTGCCACCAGCAGACAGCGGACAGGGGAAAACATTCAGTACTTC. The encoded protein is CATSRQRTGENIQYF.

V usage is TRBV18 and J usage is TRBJ1-1; 7 bases fit TRBD1. V lost 0 bases, J lost 8 bases, and 0 bases stayed unmatched. This CDR3 contains 12 residues. In germline, CDR1 is KGHSH, CDR2 LQKENI. The CDR3: CASSPPTGEAFF. The CDR3 DNA reads as TGTGCCAGCTCACCACCGACAGGGGAAGCTTTCTTT.

CDR3 in DNA: TGTGCCAGCTCACCGATAAAGGAGGAGTACACCTTC. Protein product: CASSPIKEEYTF. The chain recombines TRBV18 with TRBJ1-2; no definite D call. V was trimmed by 3 bases and J by 11 bases, leaving 13 bases between them. The germline V gene encodes CDR1 KGHSH and CDR2 LQKENI. The CDR3 runs 12 residues.

The genes are TRBV7-9 and TRBJ2-7; TRBD2 matches 8 bases. With V trimmed by 3 bases and J by 0 bases, 1 base remained unmatched. Per the germline V gene, CDR1 is SEHNR and CDR2 is FQNEAQ (reference sequence). The CDR3 is 14 residues long. The CDR3 region has the DNA TGTGCCAGCAGCTTCGGGACTAGCTCCTACGAGCAGTACTTC. It is translated as CASSFGTSSYEQYF.

The gene calls are TRBV5-1 and TRBJ2-5, with 7 bases that match TRBD2. In germline, CDR1 is SGHRS, CDR2 YFSETQ. The V and J ends lost 0 bases and 4 bases, in that order; junction bases with no gene match: 3. The CDR3 runs to 14 residues. The CDR3: CASSLATSAETQYF. The CDR3 region has the DNA TGCGCCAGCAGCTTGGCCACTAGCGCAGAGACCCAGTACTTC.

This sequence joins TRBV5-4 and TRBJ2-3, with 8 bases fitting TRBD2. CDR1 and CDR2 from the germline V gene are SGHNT and YYREEE (reference sequence). V lost 4 bases, J lost 1 base, and 8 bases stayed unmatched. The CDR3 has 16 amino acids. Here the CDR3 DNA reads TGTGCCAGCAGCAGTGGCGGGGGGCCACGCACAGATACGCAGTATTTT. Translation: CASSSGGGPRTDTQYF. The full variable domain, with the rest looked up from reference TRBV5-4 and TRBJ2-3, is ETGVTQSPTHLIKTRGQQVTLRCSSQSGHNTVSWYQQALGQGPQFIFQYYREEENGRGNFPPRFSGLQFPNYSSELNVNALELDDSALYLCASSSGGGPRTDTQYFGPGTRLTVL.

V usage is TRBV18 and J usage is TRBJ1-3; possible D gene TRBD1, 6 bases. Trimming took 3 bases from V and 2 from J, leaving 11 bases between them. This CDR3 spans 15 amino acids. Per the germline V gene, CDR1 is KGHSH and CDR2 is LQKENI. DNA for the CDR3: TGTGCCAGCTCACCGGGGAGACAGGCTGGAAACACCATATATTTT. This codes for CASSPGRQAGNTIYF.

V usage is TRBV6-6 and J usage is TRBJ2-6; no firm D call. CDR1 and CDR2 from the germline V gene are MNHNY and SVGAGI (reference sequence). With 6 bases removed from V and 0 bases from J, the gap between germline ends came to 9 bases. There are 15 residues in the CDR3. The CDR3 loop is CASSLYSSGANVLTF. Written as DNA, the CDR3 is TGTGCCAGCAGCCTCTATTCCTCTGGGGCCAACGTCCTGACTTTC.

This sequence joins TRBV7-8 and TRBJ1-2, with D tentatively TRBD1 (6 bases). This CDR3 region has 15 residues. The ends were cut back, 1 base at V and 8 bases at J, with 17 bases in the middle. The germline V gene has CDR1 SGHVS and CDR2 FQNEAQ. In nucleotides, the CDR3 is TGTGCCAGCAGCTTAGGGACAGTCCGAACTGAGGGCTACACCTTC. Its translation is CASSLGTVRTEGYTF.

This chain links TRBV7-9 with TRBJ1-2; 10 bases are a match to TRBD1. CDR1 and CDR2 from the germline V gene are SEHNR and FQNEAQ (reference sequence). This CDR3 has 14 amino acids. Losses at the gene ends were 1 base for V and 8 bases for J; bases not matched to a gene: 4. CDR3 in DNA: TGTGCCAGCAGCTTAGGGGACAGGGGAAACGGCTACACCTTC. Encoded protein: CASSLGDRGNGYTF.

This chain joins TRBV4-3 and TRBJ2-7; 9 nucleotides match TRBD1. The CDR3 contains 15 residues. Germline V gene lookup returns CDR1 LGHNA and CDR2 YSLEER. J gave up 2 bases and V 3 bases, and 5 bases lay outside the gene matches. CDR3 nucleotides: TGCGCCAGCAGCCAGGACCGGGACAGGGCCTACGAGCAGTACTTC. Residues: CASSQDRDRAYEQYF.

In DNA form, the CDR3 reads TGTGCCAGTAGTTGGGACAGGGGAAGGTGGGACACTGAAGCTTTCTTT. It encodes CASSWDRGRWDTEAFF. The chain recombines TRBV19 with TRBJ1-1; 10 bases match TRBD1. V trimming: 5 bases; J trimming: 3 bases; junction bases outside the gene matches: 9. Germline CDR1 is LNHDA and CDR2 is SQIVND (reference sequence). This CDR3 has 16 amino acids.

The V call is TRBV25-1, the J call TRBJ2-1, with TRBD2 identical over 9 bases. Unmatched junction bases numbered 9, after V lost 1 base and J lost 5 bases. The CDR3 covers 17 residues. CDR1 and CDR2 from the germline V gene are MGHDK and SYGVNS. CDR3 in DNA: TGTGCCAGCAGTGAATTCTTGAGCGGGAGGCCCCACAATGAGCAGTTCTTC. Amino acids: CASSEFLSGRPHNEQFF.